This is a list of T cell receptor beta chains from one sample in a study of T cell responses to AZD1222 COVID-19 vaccine. Using immunoSEQ multiplex PCR, the repertoire was profiled, and TCRdb retains in-frame clones only, with some absent. The data hold roughly 100,000 clones, with 85% to 90% observed a single time. The sequencing used peripheral blood, collected on day 0 of AZD1222 vaccination. These receptors were obtained from an adult in good health. Both conserved end residues are trimmed from each CDR3. The order of the fields is V gene, J gene, CDR3 protein.

V gene: TRBV3-1/TRBV3-2
J gene: TRBJ2-7
CDR3 protein: ASSPHGSTYEQY

V gene: TRBV6-5
J gene: TRBJ1-5
CDR3 protein: ASSYTSRDRTQH

V gene: TRBV7-2
J gene: TRBJ2-4
CDR3 protein: ASSLGGGAGAKNIQY

V gene: TRBV6-1
J gene: TRBJ1-2
CDR3 protein: ASSEAKTYGYT

V gene: TRBV5-1
J gene: TRBJ2-5
CDR3 protein: ASSRGQGIGTQY

V gene: TRBV28
J gene: TRBJ2-7
CDR3 protein: ASSAPGKLSYEQY

V gene: TRBV28
J gene: TRBJ2-1
CDR3 protein: ASLRWASGRTEQF

V gene: TRBV5-1
J gene: TRBJ1-1
CDR3 protein: ASSSPEGGGTEAF

V gene: TRBV2
J gene: TRBJ2-7
CDR3 protein: ASSERGWVEQY

V gene: TRBV5-4
J gene: TRBJ2-7
CDR3 protein: ASSQGTSGRTEQY

V gene: TRBV5-1
J gene: TRBJ1-4
CDR3 protein: ASSGPRQGKEEKLF

V gene: TRBV5-1
J gene: TRBJ2-7
CDR3 protein: ASSLSGSSYEQY

V gene: TRBV30
J gene: TRBJ2-2
CDR3 protein: AWSVYSIEVGELF